This T cell receptor (delta chain) was documented in a study of intestinal T cells in coeliac disease. General study results and limits: Coeliac and control groups differed significantly in age.

Each case's genomic DNA was extracted from ten approximately 5-µm formalin-fixed paraffin-embedded scrolls. Comments on this clone: What it binds is not known.

TCRdb redid the clone calls on the multiplex PCR reads with CATT. The sample consists of around 290 delta-chain clones, approximately 51% of them appearing once. The V gene lost 2 bases and the J gene lost 0 bases, with 9 bases spanning the gap. CDR1 is GEAIGNYY and CDR2 is EKD in the germline V gene. The CDR3 has 14 amino acids. The clonotype comes from a human donor who served as a control with a normal duodenal biopsy, not a healthy volunteer. The sequenced material came from a duodenal biopsy. V is TRDV2 and J is TRDJ1, with D possibly matching TRDD3 (5 bases). The CDR3 sequence is CACDKGGYTDKLIF. CDR3 bases: TGTGCCTGTGACAAGGGGGGGTACACCGATAAACTCATCTTT.